One and the same sample provided the 7 T cell receptor beta chains below, sequenced in a study of T cell clonality in common variable immunodeficiency. The data were produced by immunoSEQ multiplex PCR, yet TCRdb's version contains in-frame clones alone and is incomplete. This sample carries roughly 79,000 clones and no singletons, and over 0.7% goes to the top ten. Sequenced input: peripheral blood mononuclear cells. The source of these receptors is a person aged 18-70 years in good health.

This clone was observed many times. The read terminates 3 residues before the CDR3 end, so the remaining end is supplied by the germline J gene. V usage is TRBV18 and J usage is TRBJ2-1, with 7 bases fitting TRBD2. Unmatched junction bases numbered 9, after V lost 5 bases and J lost 2 bases. CDR1 KGHSH and CDR2 LQKENI come from the germline V gene. The CDR3 sequence is 16 residues long. Incomplete CDR3 DNA: TGTGCCAGCTCATCCTCTCTAGCGGTTACCTACAATGAG. Amino acids: CASSSSLAVTYNE. The entire CDR3 reads CASSSSLAVTYNEQFF.

This clone has ten or more counts. The read ends 3 residues before the CDR3 terminus; that terminus is restored from the germline J gene. The chain carries TRBV10-3 and TRBJ1-2; a possible D gene is TRBD1 (6 bases). V was pared by 4 bases and J by 1 base, with 10 bases between. Germline values: CDR1 ENHRY, CDR2 SYGVKD. This CDR3 contains 14 residues. The CDR3 region is CAISVQGINYGYTF. Incomplete CDR3 DNA: TGTGCCATCAGTGTTCAGGGGATTAACTATGGC.

This clone was observed at least ten times. The CDR3 is cut off 3 residues early in the read; its end comes from the germline J gene. V and J are TRBV29-1 and TRBJ1-4, with D hard to call. From germline, CDR1 is SQVTM and CDR2 ANQGSEA. This CDR3 spans 14 amino acids. Trimming removed 6 bases at V and 8 bases at J, with 19 bases between. The sequenced CDR3 bases are TGCAGCGTCCCGGGGTTTGGGGAAGGGGAAAAA. This sequence encodes CSVPGFGEGEK. The complete CDR3 reads CSVPGFGEGEKLFF.

This clone was observed at least ten times. The CDR3 goes on 3 residues after the read ends, and that part is filled in from the germline J gene. This chain links TRBV20-1 with TRBJ2-7; 8 bases agree with TRBD1. Trimming removed 6 bases from V and 6 bases from J; junction bases left unmatched: 13. Germline assignment: CDR1 DFQATT and CDR2 SNEGSKA (reference sequence). There are 14 residues in the CDR3. Partial CDR3 DNA: TGCAGTGCAACCGGGACAGGTATGGGAGGCGAG. It is translated as CSATGTGMGGE. The full CDR3 is CSATGTGMGGEQYF.

This clone came up many times. The missing CDR3 end, 3 residues past where the read stops, is filled in from the germline J gene. The chain links TRBV7-2 to TRBJ2-7; TRBD1 matches 8 bases. Germline V gene data show CDR1 as SGHTA and CDR2 as FQGNSA. This CDR3 contains 14 residues. The J segment lost 2 bases and the V segment lost 5 bases, leaving 5 bases of the junction unmatched. The CDR3 is CASSPRDRTYEQYF. Incomplete CDR3 DNA: TGTGCCAGCAGCCCCCGGGACAGGACCTACGAG.

There are many counts of this clone. The CDR3 is cut off 3 residues early in the read; its end comes from the germline J gene. The chain links TRBV5-1 to TRBJ2-7; 12 bases align to TRBD2. The V and J ends lost 4 bases and 3 bases, in that order; junction bases with no gene match: 5. Germline V gene data show CDR1 as SGHRS and CDR2 as YFSETQ. The CDR3 has 15 residues. The CDR3: CASSATTSGSYEQYF. Partial CDR3 DNA: TGCGCCAGCAGCGCGACGACTAGCGGGAGCTACGAG.

This clone was counted only a few times. Coverage ceases 3 residues before the CDR3 finishes, and the germline J gene fills in the end. At the DNA level, this CDR3 is encoded by other sequences in the same sample as well. The chain employs TRBV7-6 and TRBJ1-3; 8 bases match TRBD1. The ends lost 5 bases at V and 2 bases at J; junction bases unmatched: 5. Germline-derived CDR1 and CDR2 are SGHVS and FNYEAQ. This CDR3 has 15 amino acids. CDR3 sequence: CASSATGVPGNTIYF. The sequenced CDR3 bases are TGTGCCAGCAGCGCGACAGGGGTTCCTGGAAACACC.